Below are 19 T cell receptor beta chains sequenced from a single sample in a study of T-cell memory formation after mild COVID-19. TCRdb redid the calling of the 5' RACE reads with MiXCR, one entry per CDR3 protein. The top ten clones hold 2.5% to 3.5% of a sample with over 150,000 distinct CDR3 sequences, approximately 12% of them seen once. Sequencing was performed on PBMCs or a T cell subset sorted from them (not recorded which). The receptors stem from a man between 18 and 29 years old who had mild COVID-19 (a few samples of this study predate the infection). Cell type and time point are not known.

The rearrangement links TRBV6-2 or TRBV6-3 to TRBJ1-5, with 12 bases identical to TRBD1. After removal of 6 bases from V and 6 bases from J, the junction contained 9 bases not matched to a gene. This CDR3 has 16 residues. CDR1 is MNHEY and CDR2 is SVGEGT in the germline V gene. CDR3: CASRIPGQGASQPQHF. The CDR3, as DNA: TGTGCCAGCAGAATCCCGGGACAGGGGGCGAGTCAGCCCCAGCATTTT.

The genes are TRBV5-6 and TRBJ1-5; 9 bases align to TRBD1. Germline CDR1 and CDR2: SGHDT and YYEEEE. Trimming removed 4 bases from V and 6 bases from J; junction bases left unmatched: 8. There are 15 residues in the CDR3. This CDR3 is CASSGGQGVPQPQHF. CDR3 bases: TGTGCCAGCAGCGGGGGACAGGGAGTCCCTCAGCCCCAGCATTTT.

This clonotype was found many times. V and J are TRBV12-3 or TRBV12-4 and TRBJ2-5; D perhaps matches TRBD2 (5 bases). There are 14 residues in the CDR3. V was clipped by 5 bases and J by 4 bases, with 14 bases between them. The CDR3 spells CASSPTRTSETQYF. DNA of the CDR3: TGTGCCAGCAGTCCTACTAGGACGTCAGAGACCCAGTACTTC.

V and J are TRBV7-3 and TRBJ2-2; TRBD2 agrees at 7 bases. CDR1 and CDR2 (germline): SGHTA, FQGTGA. CDR3 length: 13 amino acids. V shed 5 bases and J 7 bases; nucleotides not matched to a gene: 4. The CDR3 spells CASSRTGGGELFF. CDR3 DNA sequence: TGTGCCAGCAGCCGGACGGGGGGCGGGGAGCTGTTTTTT.

The table lists this clonotype with a few counts. This chain uses TRBV5-1 with TRBJ1-6; unclear D gene. CDR3 length: 14 amino acids. Germline V CDR1 and CDR2: SGHRS, YFSETQ. Trimming took off 3 bases at V and 10 bases at J, with 14 bases between the two ends. The CDR3, as DNA: TGCGCCAGCAGCTCCACCGGATCGGACTCACCCCTCCACTTT. Translated: CASSSTGSDSPLHF.

Concerning this clonotype itself: The final CDR3 position lacks the conserved phenylalanine or tryptophan, pointing to a likely read error. The limits of the CDR3 on the DNA are not certain, so only TCRdb's listed CDR3 is given. The chain couples TRBV20-1 to TRBJ1-1; no check of the table's D call, TRBD1, against the DNA was made. Looked up from germline, CDR1 is DFQATT and CDR2 is SNEGSKA (reference sequence). The CDR3 totals 12 residues, both ends included. The CDR3 loop is CSARAPGTGVGI.

The gene calls are TRBV7-6 and TRBJ2-1; maybe TRBD1 (6 bases). V gave up 5 bases and J gave up 8 bases, with 13 bases separating them. This CDR3 comprises 13 residues. Germline-derived CDR1 and CDR2 are SGHVS and FNYEAQ. The CDR3 here is CASSQTTGYEQFF. The CDR3 nucleotides are TGTGCCAGCAGCCAAACAACAGGGTATGAGCAGTTCTTC.

In its sample, this clonotype was seen a few times. This rearrangement joins TRBV10-1 to TRBJ2-7; D is undetermined. In germline, CDR1 is WNHNN, CDR2 SYGVQD (reference sequence). Trimming pared 0 bases from V and 0 bases from J, leaving 12 bases between. The CDR3 loop spans 16 amino acids. The CDR3 coding sequence is TGCGCCAGCAGTGAGTCGCCAGAAGCCCCCTCCTACGAGCAGTACTTC. Translating it yields CASSESPEAPSYEQYF.

The J gene is TRBJ2-2, the V gene TRBV5-1, with D maybe TRBD1 (6 bases). This CDR3 region has 16 residues. CDR1 and CDR2 from the germline V gene are SGHRS and YFSETQ. The V end lost 2 bases, the J end lost 2 bases, and 13 bases lay between the germline ends. The CDR3 loop reads CASSFLDRQNTGELFF. In nucleotides, the CDR3 is TGCGCCAGCAGCTTCCTTGACAGGCAAAACACCGGGGAGCTGTTTTTT.

The V call is TRBV3-1, the J call TRBJ2-2; no firm D call. The CDR3 loop spans 12 amino acids. From germline, CDR1 is LGHDT and CDR2 YNNKEL (reference sequence). V gave up 0 bases and J gave up 9 bases, with 5 bases separating them. CDR3 nucleotides: TGTGCCAGCAGCCAAGATTTAAGGGAGCTGTTTTTT. It yields the protein CASSQDLRELFF.

This clonotype has a handful of counts. The chain employs TRBV7-2 and TRBJ2-2; 8 bases are a match to TRBD2. The CDR3 extends over 13 amino acids. V dropped 6 bases and J dropped 6; count of bases not matched to a gene: 3. Germline V lookup: CDR1 SGHTA, CDR2 FQGNSA. The CDR3 DNA is TGTGCCAGCAGACCTAGCGGGCCCGGGGAGCTGTTTTTT. Residues: CASRPSGPGELFF.

The chain is built from TRBV7-8 and TRBJ2-1, with D perhaps TRBD1 (5 bases). Germline V lookup: CDR1 SGHVS, CDR2 FQNEAQ. CDR3 length: 14 residues. Between the trimmed V and J ends, which lost 5 bases and 6 bases, there was a span of 14 bases. The DNA for the CDR3 is TGTGCCAGCAGCACCCGGACATTGCGCAATGAGCAGTTCTTC. Protein: CASSTRTLRNEQFF.

This clonotype showed up just a few times. This chain links TRBV2 with TRBJ2-5; D might be TRBD1 or TRBD2, each matching 6 bases. V lost 6 bases to trimming and J lost 2 bases, with 10 bases between them. Germline CDR1 is SNHLY and CDR2 is FYNNEI. CDR3 length: 13 residues. The CDR3 DNA reads TGTGCCAGCAGGGGGGGCTGGCAAGAGACCCAGTACTTC. This gives the protein CASRGGWQETQYF.

A few counts support this clonotype. The junction departs from germline at one end; a sequencing error may be responsible. V gene TRBV5-1 combines with J gene TRBJ2-1; no reliable D call. From germline, CDR1 is SGHRS and CDR2 YFSETQ. This CDR3 has 12 residues. CDR3 in DNA: TGCGCCAGCAGATTGGTGATGGGTGAGCAGTTCTTC. It codes for CASRLVMGEQFF.

The chain couples TRBV5-6 to TRBJ2-7; D is perhaps TRBD2 (6 bases). This CDR3 comprises 12 residues. The V end lost 4 bases, the J end lost 4 bases, and 9 bases lay between the germline ends. Germline V gene data show CDR1 as SGHDT and CDR2 as YYEEEE. The CDR3: CASSTGVYEQYF. CDR3 coding DNA: TGTGCCAGCAGCACGGGAGTTTACGAGCAGTACTTC.

The V and J genes are TRBV12-3 or TRBV12-4 and TRBJ1-5; no definite D call. V lost 2 bases, J lost 5 bases, and 4 bases lay in between. The CDR3 runs 12 residues. CDR3 loop: CASSLQHQPQHF. CDR3 bases: TGTGCCAGCAGTTTACAGCATCAGCCCCAGCATTTT.

This clonotype was detected a few times. This chain uses TRBV28 with TRBJ2-1; the match to TRBD1 covers 9 bases. J was trimmed by 4 bases and V by 2 bases; bases with no gene match: 6. Germline V gene data show CDR1 as MDHEN and CDR2 as SYDVKM. The CDR3 consists of 16 residues. DNA of the CDR3: TGTGCCAGCAGTTTAGCGACAGGGGGGCGATACAATGAGCAGTTCTTC. Protein: CASSLATGGRYNEQFF. The whole variable domain, filled in from reference TRBV28 and TRBJ2-1, reads DVKVTQSSRYLVKRTGEKVFLECVQDMDHENMFWYRQDPGLGLRLIYFSYDVKMKEKGDIPEGYSVSREKKERFSLILESASTNQTSMYLCASSLATGGRYNEQFFGPGTRLTVL.

This clonotype has ten or more counts. The gene calls are TRBV12-3 or TRBV12-4 and TRBJ2-1; no clear D. The CDR3 runs 12 residues. Trimming removed 6 bases at V and 7 bases at J, with 10 bases between. The CDR3 reads CASSRVGNEQFF. The CDR3 DNA is TGTGCCAGCAGCCGAGTAGGGAATGAGCAGTTCTTC.

This clonotype has a handful of counts. The genes are TRBV3-1 and TRBJ2-5; D remains unclear. Germline V gene sequence: CDR1 LGHDT, CDR2 YNNKEL (reference sequence). The germline V and J ends were trimmed by 0 bases and 4 bases, with 6 bases remaining between them. This CDR3 comprises 13 residues. The CDR3 DNA follows: TGTGCCAGCAGCCAAGAAGGTGCAGAGACCCAGTACTTC. Amino acid sequence: CASSQEGAETQYF.